What follows are 19 T cell receptor beta chains derived from one specimen sequenced in a study of HIV-infected children after antiretroviral therapy interruption. Unique molecular identifiers were included in an RNA-based 3' RACE TCR library. A single record per CDR3 protein comes from TCRdb applying MiXCR to the 3' RACE reads. This sample has roughly 16,000 distinct CDR3 sequences, with less than 3.5% found just once. Treatment specified: PENTA 11 planned treatment interruption arm or continuous ART arm. The sample was CD45RO+ CD8+ T cells from PBMCs, pooled from several time points, taken from a donor given antiretroviral therapy, either interrupted or continuous. Subset: memory CD8+ CD45RO+ CD45RA- T cells. The receptors here all came from a pool of human donors with HIV.

This clonotype was observed at least ten times. The chain recombines TRBV6-1 with TRBJ2-1, with 8 nucleotides matching TRBD2. The junction had 6 bases not matched to a gene; V was cut back by 1 base and J by 7 bases. The CDR3 has 15 amino acids. The V gene's germline CDR1 is MNHNS and CDR2 SASEGT. The CDR3: CASSEESGGGNEQFF. CDR3 nucleotides: TGTGCCAGCAGTGAAGAGTCGGGCGGGGGGAATGAGCAGTTCTTC.

This clonotype is medium-sized by share. V gene TRBV6-4 combines with J gene TRBJ2-2; D might be TRBD1 (5 bases). Looked up from germline, CDR1 is MRHNA and CDR2 is SNTAGT. Deletions cut 4 bases from V and 2 bases from J, with 5 bases between. This CDR3 spans 13 amino acids. The CDR3 loop reads CASSGTNTGELFF. The CDR3 DNA sequence: TGTGCCAGCAGTGGGACAAACACCGGGGAGCTGTTTTTT.

This clonotype has a count of ten or more. V gene TRBV20-1 combines with J gene TRBJ2-1; TRBD2 matches at 8 bases. There are 16 residues in the CDR3. J lost 7 bases, V lost 0 bases, and 11 bases had no gene match. Germline lookup yields CDR1 DFQATT and CDR2 SNEGSKA (reference sequence). The DNA of the CDR3 is TGCAGTGCTAGAGATCGGGCCGGACTAGCCACAAATGAGCAGTTCTTC. This encodes CSARDRAGLATNEQFF.

This clonotype was counted many times. The CDR3 protein is CASSEVLGIGRTNTEAFF. The CDR3 coding sequence is TGTGCCAGCAGTGAAGTCCTGGGGATAGGGAGAACGAACACTGAAGCTTTCTTT. This sequence joins TRBV6-1 and TRBJ1-1; no clear D. This CDR3 is built from 18 residues. From germline, CDR1 is MNHNS and CDR2 SASEGT. V lost 1 base and J lost 1, with 19 bases in between.

This clonotype was picked up many times. The chain links TRBV13 to TRBJ2-1; 7 positions match TRBD1. Germline lookup yields CDR1 PRHDT and CDR2 FYEKMQ (reference sequence). V lost 2 bases and J lost 10; bases outside the gene matches: 5. This CDR3 spans 13 amino acids. The CDR3 region is CASSLRDRVEQFF. Written as DNA, the CDR3 is TGTGCCAGCAGCTTACGTGACAGGGTCGAGCAGTTCTTC.

This clonotype was seen ten or more times. This sequence joins TRBV20-1 and TRBJ2-1; 7 bases fit TRBD1. The CDR3 sequence is 15 residues long. Trimming removed 0 bases from V and 3 bases from J; junction bases left unmatched: 5. Looked up from germline, CDR1 is DFQATT and CDR2 is SNEGSKA (reference sequence). CDR3 residues: CSARDEGQFYNEQFF. DNA of the CDR3: TGCAGTGCTAGAGATGAGGGACAGTTCTACAATGAGCAGTTCTTC.

This clonotype was seen at least ten times. The genes are TRBV12-3 or TRBV12-4 and TRBJ1-1, with D possibly being TRBD1 (6 bases). The CDR3 sequence is 13 residues long. Trimming cost V 6 bases and J 6 bases, with 14 bases left between them. The CDR3 is CASRKGVWAEAFF. The CDR3 region has the DNA TGTGCCAGCAGAAAGGGGGTATGGGCTGAAGCTTTCTTT.

The rearrangement links TRBV5-4 to TRBJ2-1; 11 bases are shared with TRBD1. The CDR3 extends over 16 amino acids. V lost 6 bases, J lost 8 bases, and 13 bases stayed unmatched. Germline V gene data show CDR1 as SGHNT and CDR2 as YYREEE (reference sequence). DNA for the CDR3: TGTGCCAGCATTCATAGAGGACAGGGGGCGAGGGATGAGCAGTTCTTC. Encoded protein: CASIHRGQGARDEQFF.

This clonotype was observed at least ten times. The chain employs TRBV28 and TRBJ2-3; D remains unclear. This CDR3 is 14 amino acids long. Germline CDR1 MDHEN, CDR2 SYDVKM. Trimming left V 3 bases short and J 1 base short, with 8 bases between. This CDR3 reads CASSFLSGTDTQYF. CDR3 DNA sequence: TGTGCCAGCAGTTTTTTAAGTGGCACAGATACGCAGTATTTT.

This clonotype was counted ten times or more. The V gene is TRBV14, the J gene TRBJ2-7, with 9 positions matching TRBD1. Germline trimming cut 7 bases from V and 0 bases from J; bases unmatched to any gene: 7. Germline CDR1 is SGHDN and CDR2 is FVKESK. This CDR3 spans 15 amino acids. CDR3 nucleotide sequence: TGTGCCAGCATCGAACGGGACAGGGTCTCCTACGAGCAGTACTTC. It codes for CASIERDRVSYEQYF.

The table lists this clonotype with many counts. J is TRBJ2-3 and V is TRBV6-4, with 8 bases identical to TRBD2. V gave up 3 bases and J gave up 1 base; unmatched junction bases: 0. The CDR3 covers 14 residues. Germline CDR1 and CDR2: MRHNA and SNTAGT. CDR3 bases: TGTGCCAGCAGTGAGCGGGGGGGCACAGATACGCAGTATTTT. It specifies CASSERGGTDTQYF.

This clonotype has at least ten counts. The chain links TRBV20-1 to TRBJ2-7; no clear D. Deletions cut 6 bases from V and 4 bases from J, with 13 bases between. In germline, CDR1 is DFQATT, CDR2 SNEGSKA (reference sequence). The CDR3 totals 12 residues. CDR3 protein: CSAVDLGYEQYF. The CDR3 region has the DNA TGCAGTGCCGTGGACCTGGGATACGAGCAGTACTTC.

This clonotype was detected only a few times. CDR3 residues: CASSLDTRTSGEETQYF. The CDR3 bases are TGTGCCAGCAGCTTAGATACACGGACTAGCGGAGAAGAGACCCAGTACTTC. V gene TRBV7-9 combines with J gene TRBJ2-5; 10 bases match TRBD2. The V segment lost 1 base and the J segment 3 bases; nucleotides outside the gene matches: 8. Germline CDR1 and CDR2: SEHNR and FQNEAQ (reference sequence). This CDR3 contains 17 residues.

There are many counts of this clonotype. The chain combines TRBV5-5 with TRBJ2-7, with a tentative D call TRBD2 (5 bases). This CDR3 is built from 13 residues. The germline gives CDR1 SGHKS, CDR2 YYEKEE (reference sequence). V lost 6 bases to trimming and J lost 3 bases, with 13 bases between them. CDR3 DNA sequence: TGTGCCAGCATGCTGGGAGATTTCTACGAGCAGTACTTC. This codes for CASMLGDFYEQYF.

This clonotype was observed at least ten times. The genes are TRBV15 and TRBJ2-3; D remains unclear. The CDR3 has 13 amino acids. Germline lookup yields CDR1 LNHNV and CDR2 YYDKDF (reference sequence). V lost 0 bases to trimming and J lost 4 bases, with 5 bases between them. The CDR3 here is CATSRETSDTQYF. Written as DNA, the CDR3 is TGTGCCACCAGCAGAGAAACGTCAGATACGCAGTATTTT.

This clonotype was counted only a few times. The chain joins TRBV14 to TRBJ1-4; TRBD1 might be the D (6 bases). V lost 0 bases and J 7 bases, leaving 15 bases between the germline ends. CDR3 length equals 16 residues. Per germline, CDR1 SGHDN and CDR2 FVKESK. The CDR3 protein is CASSQDRWGLGEKLFF. Here the CDR3 DNA reads TGTGCCAGCAGCCAAGATCGATGGGGGCTCGGTGAAAAACTGTTTTTT.

This clonotype showed up many times. The chain has TRBV14 and TRBJ1-2, with D unclear. V shed 1 base and J shed 3 bases, with 9 bases lying between them. The CDR3 is made up of 14 amino acids. Per the germline V gene, CDR1 is SGHDN and CDR2 is FVKESK. The chain's CDR3 is CASSQGGTYYGYTF. For the CDR3, the DNA is TGTGCCAGCAGCCAAGGCGGAACTTACTATGGCTACACCTTC.

This clonotype was recorded many times. CDR3 loop: CASRLAGNEQFF. The CDR3 coding sequence is TGTGCCAGCAGACTAGCGGGGAATGAGCAGTTCTTC. The chain joins TRBV27 to TRBJ2-1, with 10 bases that match TRBD2. V shed 6 bases, J shed 7 bases, and the junction held 0 bases outside the gene matches. Germline CDR1 is MNHEY and CDR2 is SMNVEV (reference sequence). This CDR3 spans 12 amino acids.

The sample holds many counts of this clonotype. V gene TRBV5-8 combines with J gene TRBJ2-3; TRBD2 might be the D (6 bases). Germline CDR1 and CDR2: SGHTS and YDEGEE. The CDR3 is made up of 14 amino acids. The V end lost 2 bases, the J end lost 3 bases, and 10 bases lay between the germline ends. In DNA form, the CDR3 reads TGTGCCAGCAGCTTCGGTGGGACTACAGATACGCAGTATTTT. Protein sequence: CASSFGGTTDTQYF. Supplemented by reference TRBV5-8 and TRBJ2-3, the full variable domain reads EAGVTQSPTHLIKTRGQQATLRCSPISGHTSVYWYQQALGLGLQFLLWYDEGEERNRGNFPPRFSGRQFPNYSSELNVNALELEDSALYLCASSFGGTTDTQYFGPGTRLTVL.